This T cell receptor beta chain comes out of a study of response to subunit inactivated influenza vaccine. TCRdb processed the RT-PCR reads anew with MiXCR; each CDR3 protein has one entry. This sample has more than 150,000 distinct CDR3 sequences, with about 11% found just once. This clonotype has a handful of counts. Germline V gene sequence: CDR1 MDHEN, CDR2 SYDVKM. V shed 2 bases, J shed 4 bases, and the junction held 6 bases outside the gene matches. The CDR3 consists of 15 residues. The source was CD8+ T cells sorted from PBMCs, collected about 23 months after vaccination. The sequence was obtained from a man between 45 and 75 years old who received an inactivated influenza vaccine. This chain connects TRBV28 to TRBJ2-5; 8 bases fit TRBD2. The CDR3 DNA is TGTGCCAGCAGTTTAGGTCAGCGGGAGATAGAGACCCAGTACTTC. It is translated as CASSLGQREIETQYF. Based on the CDR3 plus reference TRBV28 and TRBJ2-5, the full variable domain is DVKVTQSSRYLVKRTGEKVFLECVQDMDHENMFWYRQDPGLGLRLIYFSYDVKMKEKGDIPEGYSVSREKKERFSLILESASTNQTSMYLCASSLGQREIETQYFGPGTRLLVL.